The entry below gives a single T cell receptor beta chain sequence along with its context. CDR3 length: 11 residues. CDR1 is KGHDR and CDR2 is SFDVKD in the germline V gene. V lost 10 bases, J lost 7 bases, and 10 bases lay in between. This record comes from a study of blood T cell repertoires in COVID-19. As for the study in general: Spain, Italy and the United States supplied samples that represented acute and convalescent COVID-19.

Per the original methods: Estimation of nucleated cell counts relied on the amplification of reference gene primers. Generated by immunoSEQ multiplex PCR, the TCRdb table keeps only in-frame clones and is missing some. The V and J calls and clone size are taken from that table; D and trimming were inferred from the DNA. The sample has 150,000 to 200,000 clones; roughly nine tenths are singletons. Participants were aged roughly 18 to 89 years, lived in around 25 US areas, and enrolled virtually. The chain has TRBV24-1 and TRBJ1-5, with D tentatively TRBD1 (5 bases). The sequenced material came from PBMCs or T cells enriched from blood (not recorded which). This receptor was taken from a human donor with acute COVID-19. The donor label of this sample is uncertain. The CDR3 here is CATGGGQPQHF. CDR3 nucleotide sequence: TGTGCCACGGGGGGAGGCCAGCCCCAGCATTTT.